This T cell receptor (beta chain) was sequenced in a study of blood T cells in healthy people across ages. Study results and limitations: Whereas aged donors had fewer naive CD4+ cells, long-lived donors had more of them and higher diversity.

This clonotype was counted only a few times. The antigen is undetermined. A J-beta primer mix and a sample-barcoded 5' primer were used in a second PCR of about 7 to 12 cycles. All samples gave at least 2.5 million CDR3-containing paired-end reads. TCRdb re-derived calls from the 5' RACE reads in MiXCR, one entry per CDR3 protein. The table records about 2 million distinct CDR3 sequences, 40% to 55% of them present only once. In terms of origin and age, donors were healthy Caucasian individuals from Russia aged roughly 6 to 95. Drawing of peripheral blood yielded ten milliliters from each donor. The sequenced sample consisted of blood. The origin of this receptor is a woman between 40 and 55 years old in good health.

CDR3 DNA: TGTGCCAGCAGCCAGCAATTGGTCAGTACGAGGGAGCAGTTCTTC. Its translation: CASSQQLVSTREQFF. The chain employs TRBV3-1 and TRBJ2-1; D is uncertain. The ends were cut back, 3 bases at V and 10 bases at J, with 19 bases in the middle. This CDR3 is built from 15 residues. In germline, CDR1 is LGHDT, CDR2 YNNKEL (reference sequence).